These T cell receptor beta chains were read from a single sample in a study of cytomegalovirus exposure and HLA in healthy donors. The table came from immunoSEQ multiplex PCR; TCRdb's copy has only in-frame clones and leaves some out. This sample has more than 95,000 clones, with around two thirds found just once. The sequenced material came from PBMCs. The receptors here all came from a woman between 40 and 55 years old in good health and CMV-seropositive. Each CDR3 is given without its conserved first and last residue. Some rows have no size entry. The others give once, few or many, or a class for an expanded clone.

clone_size: NA; v_call: TRBV28; cdr3_aa: ASSPGVDLNYGYT
clone_size: NA; v_call: TRBV5-6; cdr3_aa: ASSYLTGIEAF
clone_size: few; v_call: TRBV14; cdr3_aa: ASSQWGLAGSETQY
clone_size: NA; v_call: TRBV18; cdr3_aa: ASSPIQGGPLPNEQF
clone_size: NA; v_call: TRBV6-6; cdr3_aa: ASSRSGRSKDTQY
clone_size: few; v_call: TRBV6-6; cdr3_aa: ASSYSLFSEQF
clone_size: NA; v_call: TRBV4-2; cdr3_aa: ASSQGPGGGYEQY
clone_size: few; v_call: TRBV9; cdr3_aa: ASSRSGYQGSSTDTQY
clone_size: NA; v_call: TRBV10-2; cdr3_aa: ASSSVEGAWGGANVLT
clone_size: NA; v_call: TRBV11-3; cdr3_aa: ASSRGGSGANVLT
clone_size: NA; v_call: TRBV19; cdr3_aa: ASSIGSGNSYEQY
clone_size: few; v_call: TRBV5-4; cdr3_aa: ASSQGLGSSYEQY
clone_size: NA; v_call: TRBV19; cdr3_aa: ASGTGSVVNYGYT
clone_size: NA; v_call: TRBV28; cdr3_aa: ASKLAGATGELF
clone_size: few; v_call: TRBV13; cdr3_aa: ASSPRAGKKDNEQF
clone_size: NA; v_call: TRBV6-5; cdr3_aa: ASSPGTLYEQY
clone_size: NA; v_call: TRBV5-4; cdr3_aa: ASSLVGTSGRDEQF
clone_size: once; v_call: TRBV7-9; cdr3_aa: ASSDRAGRAGTEAF
clone_size: NA; v_call: TRBV7-2; cdr3_aa: ASSRTRGIGQPQH
clone_size: NA; v_call: TRBV6-1; cdr3_aa: ASSARLPEGETQY
clone_size: NA; v_call: TRBV19; cdr3_aa: ASSISSGTGGRQPQH
clone_size: NA; v_call: TRBV27; cdr3_aa: ASSPGGAYTDTQY
clone_size: NA; v_call: TRBV28; cdr3_aa: ASNPWGGNKYTQY
clone_size: NA; v_call: TRBV6-1; cdr3_aa: ASHRDRGLGTEAF